The entry below gives a single T cell receptor (beta chain) sequence along with its context. Using immunoSEQ multiplex PCR, the repertoire was profiled, and TCRdb retains in-frame clones only, with some absent. The sample includes under 300,000 clones, more than 85% of them seen just once. Trimming took 7 bases from V and 6 from J, leaving 21 bases between them. Germline V CDR1 and CDR2: SQVTM, ANQGSEA. This CDR3 comprises 14 residues. Across about 22 US areas, participants ranged in age from about 18 to 90 years. Among Cohort 3 donors, those recovered had two negative PCRs, clearance, or symptom resolution. This sample was taken from a study of blood T cell repertoires in COVID-19. Study details: There were acute and convalescent COVID-19 samples, and they came from the United States, Italy and Spain.

This chain uses TRBV29-1 with TRBJ1-2; perhaps TRBD1 as D (5 bases). The sequencing sample was made of PBMCs or T cells enriched from blood (not recorded which). The TCR was taken from a woman aged 45-59 years who had recovered from COVID-19. The CDR3 loop is CSAMTDPTLHGYTF. CDR3 DNA: TGCAGCGCCATGACAGATCCTACCCTCCATGGCTACACCTTC.